This T cell receptor beta chain was captured in a study of shared clonotypes between healthy human individuals. About the study: Donors consisted of a couple of women and a few men between 18 and 49. Study-wide results and caveats: The study generally estimated greater richness for naive than memory subsets. Generation probabilities were higher for clonotypes shared across all four sorted-subset donors than for unshared ones.

CD45RO-negative, CCR7-selected cells formed the naive CD8 fraction, which excluded terminally differentiated effector memory CD45RA+ cells. Adult Caucasians living in Nashville, Tennessee made up all of the donors. Comment on this clone: Antigen unknown.

TCRdb keeps only in-frame clones here, not all; method: immunoSEQ multiplex PCR. The sample has roughly 2 million clones; less than 95% are singletons. The source is a young man in good health. The sequenced sample consisted of naive CD8+ T cells sorted from blood.

CDR3 protein: CASKRGYYEQYF. CDR3 in DNA: TGTGCCAGCAAGCGCGGATACTACGAGCAGTACTTC. The rearrangement links TRBV28 to TRBJ2-7, with D unclear. The CDR3 runs to 12 residues. V was cut by 7 bases and J by 3 bases, with 10 bases left in between. The V gene's germline CDR1 is MDHEN and CDR2 SYDVKM.